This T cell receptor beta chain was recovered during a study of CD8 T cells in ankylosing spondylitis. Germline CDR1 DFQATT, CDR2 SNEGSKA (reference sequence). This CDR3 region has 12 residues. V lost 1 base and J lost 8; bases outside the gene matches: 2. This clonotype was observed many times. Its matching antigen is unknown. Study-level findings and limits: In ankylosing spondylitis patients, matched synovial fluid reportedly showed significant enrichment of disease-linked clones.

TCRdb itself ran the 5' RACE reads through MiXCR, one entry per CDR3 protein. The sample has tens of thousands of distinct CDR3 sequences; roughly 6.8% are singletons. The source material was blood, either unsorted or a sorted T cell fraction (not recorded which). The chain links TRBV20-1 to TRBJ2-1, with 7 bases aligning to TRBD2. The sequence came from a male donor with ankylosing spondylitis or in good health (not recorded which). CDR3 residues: CSARARGDEQFF. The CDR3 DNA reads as TGCAGTGCTAGAGCCCGGGGGGATGAGCAGTTCTTC.